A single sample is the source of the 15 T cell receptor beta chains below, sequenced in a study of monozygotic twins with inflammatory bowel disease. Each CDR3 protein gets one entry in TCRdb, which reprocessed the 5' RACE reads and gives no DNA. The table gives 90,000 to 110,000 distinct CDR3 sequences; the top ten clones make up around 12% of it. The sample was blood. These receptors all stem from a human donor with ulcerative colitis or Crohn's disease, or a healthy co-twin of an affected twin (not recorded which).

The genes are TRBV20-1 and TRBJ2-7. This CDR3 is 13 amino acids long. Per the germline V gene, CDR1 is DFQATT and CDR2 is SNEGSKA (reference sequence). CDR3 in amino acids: CSAPTQIYYEQYF.

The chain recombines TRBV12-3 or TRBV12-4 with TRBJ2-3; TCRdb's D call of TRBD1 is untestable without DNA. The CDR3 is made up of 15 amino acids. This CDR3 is CASSPVGTRADTQYF.

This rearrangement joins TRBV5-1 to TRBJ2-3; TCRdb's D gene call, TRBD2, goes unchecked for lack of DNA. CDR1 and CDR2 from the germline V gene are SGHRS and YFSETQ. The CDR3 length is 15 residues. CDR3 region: CASSRTSDFTDTQYF.

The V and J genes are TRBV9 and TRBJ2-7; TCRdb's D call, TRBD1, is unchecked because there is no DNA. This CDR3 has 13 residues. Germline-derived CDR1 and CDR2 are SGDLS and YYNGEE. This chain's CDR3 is CASSVRTDYEQYF.

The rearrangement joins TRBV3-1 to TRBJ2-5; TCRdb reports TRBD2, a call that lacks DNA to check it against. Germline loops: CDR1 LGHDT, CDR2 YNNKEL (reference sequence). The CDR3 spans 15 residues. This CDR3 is CASSPGRWSQETQYF.

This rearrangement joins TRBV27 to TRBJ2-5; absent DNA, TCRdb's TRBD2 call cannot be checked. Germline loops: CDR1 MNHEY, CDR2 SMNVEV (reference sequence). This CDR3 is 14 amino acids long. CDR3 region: CASSSSTSRETQYF.

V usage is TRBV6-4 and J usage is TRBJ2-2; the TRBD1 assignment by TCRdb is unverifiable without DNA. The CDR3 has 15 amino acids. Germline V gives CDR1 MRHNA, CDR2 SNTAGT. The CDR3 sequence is CASSPTGADTGELFF.

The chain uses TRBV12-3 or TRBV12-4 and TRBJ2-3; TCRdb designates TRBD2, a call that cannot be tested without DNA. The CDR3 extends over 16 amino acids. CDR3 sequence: CASSLTSGGWTDTQYF.

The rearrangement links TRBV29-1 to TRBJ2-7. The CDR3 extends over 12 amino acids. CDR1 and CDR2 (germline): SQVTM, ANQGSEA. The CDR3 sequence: CSVGATGYEQYF.

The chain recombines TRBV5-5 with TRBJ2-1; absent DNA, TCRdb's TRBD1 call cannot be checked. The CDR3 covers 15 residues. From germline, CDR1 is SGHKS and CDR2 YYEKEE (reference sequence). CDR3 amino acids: CASSLLGQVYNEQFF.

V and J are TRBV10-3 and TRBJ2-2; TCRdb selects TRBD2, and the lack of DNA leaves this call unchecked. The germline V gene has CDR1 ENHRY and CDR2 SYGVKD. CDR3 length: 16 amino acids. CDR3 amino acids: CAISGTSGKTAGELFF.

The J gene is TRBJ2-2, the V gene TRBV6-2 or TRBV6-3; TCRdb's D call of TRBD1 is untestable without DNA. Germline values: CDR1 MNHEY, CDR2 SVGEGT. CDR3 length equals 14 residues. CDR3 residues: CASSYLQGAGELFF.

Here the CDR3 reads CSASVYVTGRYNSPLHF. This chain links TRBV20-1 with TRBJ1-6; TCRdb names TRBD1, which stays unverified in the absence of DNA. This CDR3 is 17 amino acids long. The germline CDR1 and CDR2 sequences are DFQATT and SNEGSKA (reference sequence).

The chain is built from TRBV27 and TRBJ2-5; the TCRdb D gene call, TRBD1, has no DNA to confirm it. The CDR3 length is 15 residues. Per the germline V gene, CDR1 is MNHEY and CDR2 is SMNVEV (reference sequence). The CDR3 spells CASSIAGGTYETQYF.

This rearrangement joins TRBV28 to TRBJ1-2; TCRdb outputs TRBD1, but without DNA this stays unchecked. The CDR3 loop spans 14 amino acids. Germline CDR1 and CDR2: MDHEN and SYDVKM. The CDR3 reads CASTRIQGGFLDTF.